The 19 T cell receptor beta chains presented below share a single source sample, sequenced in a study of blood T cell repertoires in COVID-19. The table came from immunoSEQ multiplex PCR; TCRdb's copy has only in-frame clones and leaves some out. Of approximately 260,000 clones in the sample, about 87% are singletons; the top ten hold roughly 10%. Sequencing was performed on peripheral blood. The receptor source for this set is a woman aged 65 to 85 with COVID-19, enrolled during active disease.

The rearrangement uses TRBV6-5 and TRBJ2-3; maybe TRBD1 (5 bases). The CDR3 is 15 residues long. Germline V gives CDR1 MNHEY, CDR2 SVGAGI. The V end was cut by 5 bases, the J end by 3 bases, with 15 bases between. The CDR3 nucleotides read TGTGCCAGCAGTCTACATACGACAGTTACAGATACGCAGTATTTT. It translates to CASSLHTTVTDTQYF.

This clone came up once. The CDR3 DNA reads TGTGCCAGCAGTTTTCTTGCGGGTAACGAGCAGTACTTC. Its translation: CASSFLAGNEQYF. V usage is TRBV28 and J usage is TRBJ2-7; D might be TRBD2 (5 bases). The germline V gene encodes CDR1 MDHEN and CDR2 SYDVKM. Trimming took off 3 bases at V and 5 bases at J, with 11 bases between the two ends. The CDR3 has 13 amino acids.

V and J are TRBV4-1 and TRBJ1-3; D perhaps matches TRBD1 (6 bases). The CDR3 totals 16 residues. Per the germline V gene, CDR1 is MGHRA and CDR2 is YSYEKL. The V end was cut by 0 bases, the J end by 2 bases, with 11 bases between. CDR3 sequence reads: CASSQERGGPGNTIYF. For the CDR3, the DNA is TGCGCCAGCAGCCAAGAACGGGGGGGCCCTGGAAACACCATATATTTT.

This chain connects TRBV6-5 to TRBJ1-1; TRBD1 agrees at 7 bases. This CDR3 comprises 14 residues. The J segment lost 3 bases and the V segment lost 6 bases, leaving 7 bases of the junction unmatched. The germline V gene has CDR1 MNHEY and CDR2 SVGAGI. The CDR3 region is CASRLTGHDTEAFF. The CDR3 nucleotides are TGTGCCAGCAGATTGACAGGGCATGACACTGAAGCTTTCTTT.

This clone occurred once. The genes are TRBV6-5 and TRBJ1-1, with TRBD1 identical over 7 bases. With V trimmed by 6 bases and J by 0 bases, 7 bases remained unmatched. Germline lookup yields CDR1 MNHEY and CDR2 SVGAGI. This CDR3 region has 15 residues. The CDR3 DNA follows: TGTGCCAGCAGCCGCGGGACAGTCATGAACACTGAAGCTTTCTTT. Its translation: CASSRGTVMNTEAFF.

The chain carries TRBV6-5 and TRBJ1-2; D is uncertain. CDR3 size: 13 residues. V was cut by 0 bases and J by 8 bases, with 10 bases left in between. The germline V gene has CDR1 MNHEY and CDR2 SVGAGI. The CDR3: CASSYSRGRGYTF. CDR3 DNA sequence: TGTGCCAGCAGTTACTCACGAGGGAGGGGCTACACCTTC.

This clone was seen just once. The genes are TRBV6-5 and TRBJ2-7; 10 bases agree with TRBD2. The CDR3 totals 15 residues. CDR1 and CDR2 from the germline V gene are MNHEY and SVGAGI. V was pared by 6 bases and J by 5 bases, with 10 bases of the junction left unmatched. CDR3 loop: CASSQRASGSNEQYF. Written as DNA, the CDR3 is TGTGCCAGCAGCCAAAGGGCTAGCGGGAGTAACGAGCAGTACTTC.

The chain links TRBV6-5 to TRBJ1-1; 8 bases fit TRBD1. CDR1 and CDR2 from the germline V gene are MNHEY and SVGAGI. The CDR3 extends over 14 amino acids. V gave up 7 bases and J gave up 5 bases; unmatched junction bases: 9. CDR3 nucleotides: TGTGCCAGCACTAGGACAGGGTTTAAGACTGAAGCTTTCTTT. Translating gives CASTRTGFKTEAFF.

The CDR3 region has the DNA TGTGCCTGGATCGACCGGAGCTACGAGCAGTACTTC. Amino acids: CAWIDRSYEQYF. J is TRBJ2-7 and V is TRBV30, with unresolved D. Trimming stripped 4 bases from V and 3 bases from J, with 10 bases between. The CDR3 totals 12 residues. Germline V gives CDR1 GTSNPN, CDR2 SVGIG (reference sequence).

The chain combines TRBV7-2 with TRBJ2-6; D not certain. CDR1 and CDR2 (germline): SGHTA, FQGNSA. This CDR3 contains 16 residues. Trimming took off 2 bases at V and 2 bases at J, with 10 bases between the two ends. Here the CDR3 reads CASSLMGTTGANVLTF. The DNA for the CDR3 is TGTGCCAGCAGCTTAATGGGTACTACTGGGGCCAACGTCCTGACTTTC.

The chain combines TRBV19 with TRBJ2-1; perhaps TRBD1 as D (5 bases). Trimming left V 11 bases short and J 0 bases short, with 20 bases between. CDR1 and CDR2 from the germline V gene are LNHDA and SQIVND (reference sequence). The CDR3 runs to 16 residues. DNA of the CDR3: TGTGCCCCCTCCCAGGGTCCACGGCGCTCCTACAATGAGCAGTTCTTC. This translates into CAPSQGPRRSYNEQFF.

This clone was seen only once. The chain employs TRBV5-1 and TRBJ1-1; D ambiguous. The germline V and J ends were trimmed by 3 bases and 1 base, with 10 bases remaining between them. There are 14 residues in the CDR3. CDR1 and CDR2 (germline): SGHRS, YFSETQ. CDR3 residues: CASSYPRENTEAFF. CDR3 bases: TGCGCCAGCAGCTACCCCCGGGAGAACACTGAAGCTTTCTTT. Together with reference TRBV5-1 and TRBJ1-1, the CDR3 gives the full variable domain: KAGVTQTPRYLIKTRGQQVTLSCSPISGHRSVSWYQQTPGQGLQFLFEYFSETQRNKGNFPGRFSGRQFSNSRSEMNVSTLELGDSALYLCASSYPRENTEAFFGQGTRLTVV.

J is TRBJ2-7 and V is TRBV29-1, with TRBD1 matching over 10 bases. Germline values: CDR1 SQVTM, CDR2 ANQGSEA. CDR3 length: 15 amino acids. The ends lost 4 bases at V and 2 bases at J; junction bases unmatched: 8. CDR3 in DNA: TGCAGCGTTGCCGGCGGACAGGGGGTTCCCTACGAGCAGTACTTC. Translation: CSVAGGQGVPYEQYF.

V and J are TRBV9 and TRBJ1-6; perhaps TRBD1 as D (6 bases). This CDR3 contains 14 residues. Germline loops: CDR1 SGDLS, CDR2 YYNGEE. The ends were cut back, 3 bases at V and 9 bases at J, with 13 bases in the middle. This CDR3 reads CASSAQRQASPLHF. CDR3 DNA sequence: TGTGCCAGCAGCGCACAGAGACAGGCTTCACCCCTCCACTTT.

This sequence joins TRBV23-1 and TRBJ1-5; unclear D gene. TRBV23-1 is assigned to the ORF class and has an uncertain function. The CDR3 length is 14 residues. V lost 3 bases and J 1 base, leaving 7 bases between the germline ends. CDR3 nucleotides: TGCGCCAGCAGTCAGGTGGAGAGCAATCAGCCCCAGCATTTT. Translation: CASSQVESNQPQHF.

The V call is TRBV4-3, the J call TRBJ1-6; tentative D call: TRBD1 (5 bases). V lost 4 bases and J lost 8, with 15 bases in between. The germline V gene encodes CDR1 LGHNA and CDR2 YSLEER. This CDR3 is built from 15 residues. The CDR3: CASSPRAAGDSPLHF. The CDR3 DNA is TGCGCCAGCAGCCCTAGGGCCGCGGGGGATTCACCCCTCCACTTT.

This clone has only one observation. The V gene is TRBV4-1, the J gene TRBJ2-3; 7 nucleotides align to TRBD2. Germline V gene data show CDR1 as MGHRA and CDR2 as YSYEKL. With 1 base clipped from V and 1 base from J, the junction kept 8 bases outside the gene matches. This CDR3 is built from 17 residues. CDR3 in amino acids: CASSQVGRETRTDTQYF. CDR3 coding DNA: TGCGCCAGCAGCCAAGTGGGGCGGGAGACCCGCACAGATACGCAGTATTTT.

The chain links TRBV5-1 to TRBJ1-4, with 9 bases identical to TRBD1. The V gene's germline CDR1 is SGHRS and CDR2 YFSETQ. Germline trimming cut 4 bases from V and 5 bases from J; bases unmatched to any gene: 3. The CDR3 loop spans 14 amino acids. The DNA of the CDR3 is TGCGCCAGCAGCCGACAGGGGGGGAATGAAAAACTGTTTTTT. Its protein is CASSRQGGNEKLFF.

The V and J genes are TRBV28 and TRBJ2-1, with TRBD2 matching over 7 bases. The V gene's germline CDR1 is MDHEN and CDR2 SYDVKM. There are 16 residues in the CDR3. V shed 4 bases and J 0 bases; nucleotides not matched to a gene: 6. This chain's CDR3 is CASSSTWGGSYNEQFF. The CDR3 DNA follows: TGTGCCAGCAGTTCCACTTGGGGGGGCTCCTACAATGAGCAGTTCTTC.